Each of the 24 T cell receptor beta chains below was sequenced from the same sample in a study of blood T cells in healthy people across ages. The use of a sample-barcoded 5' primer and a J-beta primer mix characterized a second PCR of about 6 to 11 cycles. TCRdb reprocessed the 5' RACE reads with MiXCR, giving one entry per CDR3 protein. This sample has some 860,000 distinct CDR3 sequences, with more than 55% found just once. Sequenced sample: blood. The receptors shown here come from a middle-aged man in good health.

The chain couples TRBV29-1 to TRBJ2-5; 10 positions match TRBD2. The germline V gene has CDR1 SQVTM and CDR2 ANQGSEA. V shed 3 bases, J shed 5 bases, and the junction held 9 bases outside the gene matches. The CDR3 totals 15 residues. In DNA form, the CDR3 reads TGCAGCGTTGAGATCCCTAGCGGGAGTTTGGAGACCCAGTACTTC. The encoded protein is CSVEIPSGSLETQYF.

Only a few counts were recorded for this clonotype. Written as DNA, the CDR3 is TGCAGCGCTGCCAGGGATGACCAGCCCCAGCATTTT. This encodes CSAARDDQPQHF. This chain uses TRBV29-1 with TRBJ1-5; D possibly corresponds to TRBD1 (5 bases). Trimming took 7 bases from V and 7 from J, leaving 14 bases between them. The CDR3 is made up of 12 amino acids. Looked up from germline, CDR1 is SQVTM and CDR2 is ANQGSEA.

V gene TRBV7-9 combines with J gene TRBJ2-1, with 9 bases identical to TRBD2. The CDR3 has 15 amino acids. The V gene end was trimmed by 7 bases and the J gene end by 0 bases; junction bases not matched to a gene: 4. CDR1 and CDR2 (germline): SEHNR, FQNEAQ (reference sequence). The CDR3 DNA reads TGTGCCAGCATCCCTAGCGGGGCCTCCTACAATGAGCAGTTCTTC. As protein: CASIPSGASYNEQFF.

This clonotype was picked up a small number of times. V is TRBV4-3 and J is TRBJ1-2, with D maybe TRBD1 (6 bases). Germline CDR1 reads LGHNA; CDR2 reads YSLEER. The V end lost 1 base, the J end lost 5 bases, and 23 bases lay between the germline ends. CDR3 length equals 18 residues. CDR3 residues: CASSQGPRGTRTQYGYTF. In nucleotides, the CDR3 is TGCGCCAGCAGCCAAGGGCCTCGAGGGACAAGGACCCAGTATGGCTACACCTTC.

This clonotype was detected once. This chain uses TRBV4-3 with TRBJ2-1; TRBD1 agrees at 7 bases. The V segment lost 4 bases and the J segment 0 bases; nucleotides outside the gene matches: 12. Germline lookup yields CDR1 LGHNA and CDR2 YSLEER. This CDR3 spans 18 amino acids. The CDR3 reads CASSLKETGRSSYNEQFF. The CDR3 nucleotides read TGCGCCAGCAGCCTTAAAGAGACAGGGAGAAGCTCCTACAATGAGCAGTTCTTC.

This clonotype was observed a handful of times. The chain uses TRBV29-1 and TRBJ2-1; D ambiguous. The V end was cut by 8 bases, the J end by 2 bases, with 13 bases between. The CDR3 totals 13 residues. Germline values: CDR1 SQVTM, CDR2 ANQGSEA. CDR3 region: CSLELLPYNEQFF. In nucleotides, the CDR3 is TGCAGCCTGGAACTTCTTCCCTACAATGAGCAGTTCTTC.

This clonotype turned up a few times. The chain combines TRBV20-1 with TRBJ2-3; 9 positions agree with TRBD1. In germline, CDR1 is DFQATT, CDR2 SNEGSKA (reference sequence). The CDR3 has 15 residues. V lost 6 bases to trimming and J lost 3 bases; unmatched junction nucleotides: 10. The CDR3 DNA reads TGCAGTGCGGAAACAGGGGGCACAGGGACAGATACGCAGTATTTT. This sequence encodes CSAETGGTGTDTQYF.

This clonotype was seen only a few times. This sequence joins TRBV4-1 and TRBJ2-1, with 13 positions matching TRBD2. Germline CDR1 and CDR2: MGHRA and YSYEKL. V dropped 0 bases and J dropped 8; count of bases not matched to a gene: 13. The CDR3 covers 19 residues. This CDR3 reads CASSQDQTSGRALGDEQFF. CDR3 coding DNA: TGCGCCAGCAGCCAAGATCAAACTAGCGGGAGGGCATTAGGGGATGAGCAGTTCTTC.

The chain uses TRBV9 and TRBJ2-1; 9 nucleotides match TRBD2. The length of the CDR3 is 12 residues. V lost 3 bases and J lost 10; bases outside the gene matches: 2. Germline loops: CDR1 SGDLS, CDR2 YYNGEE. Written as DNA, the CDR3 is TGTGCCAGCAGCGGACTAGCGGCCGAGCAGTTCTTC. Protein: CASSGLAAEQFF. Combining the CDR3 with reference TRBV9 and TRBJ2-1 gives the whole variable domain DSGVTQTPKHLITATGQRVTLRCSPRSGDLSVYWYQQSLDQGLQFLIQYYNGEERAKGNILERFSAQQFPDLHSELNLSSLELGDSALYFCASSGLAAEQFFGPGTRLTVL.

This clonotype was detected a few times. The chain couples TRBV5-1 to TRBJ2-1, with 7 bases matching TRBD2. After removal of 7 bases from V and 8 bases from J, the junction contained 12 bases not matched to a gene. This CDR3 is built from 14 residues. Germline-derived CDR1 and CDR2 are SGHRS and YFSETQ. The CDR3 reads CASGGGYSVDEQFF. In DNA form, the CDR3 reads TGCGCCAGCGGGGGGGGTTACTCCGTGGATGAGCAGTTCTTC.

The chain carries TRBV12-3 or TRBV12-4 and TRBJ2-2; the D gene could be TRBD1 or TRBD2 (6 bases each). The V gene lost 5 bases and the J gene lost 4 bases, with 11 bases spanning the gap. The CDR3 has 14 amino acids. CDR3 DNA sequence: TGTGCCAGCAGTAGAGGGGGGACCACCGGGGAGCTGTTTTTT. Protein product: CASSRGGTTGELFF.

The chain recombines TRBV20-1 with TRBJ2-7; D may be TRBD1 (5 bases). Looked up from germline, CDR1 is DFQATT and CDR2 is SNEGSKA (reference sequence). V lost 6 bases, J lost 1 base, and 13 bases lay in between. The CDR3 sequence is 13 residues long. This CDR3 reads CSAGSDTSYEQYF. The CDR3 bases are TGCAGTGCAGGCTCGGACACTTCCTACGAGCAGTACTTC.

The chain links TRBV29-1 to TRBJ2-5, with 11 bases matching TRBD2. Germline V gene data show CDR1 as SQVTM and CDR2 as ANQGSEA. There are 17 residues in the CDR3. The V gene end was trimmed by 3 bases and the J gene end by 1 base; junction bases not matched to a gene: 10. The CDR3 nucleotides are TGCAGCGTTGATGTGACTAGCGGGACCGGCACCCAAGAGACCCAGTACTTC. Translating gives CSVDVTSGTGTQETQYF. Supplemented by reference TRBV29-1 and TRBJ2-5, the full variable domain reads SAVISQKPSRDICQRGTSLTIQCQVDSQVTMMFWYRQQPGQSLTLIATANQGSEATYESGFVIDKFPISRPNLTFSTLTVSNMSPEDSSIYLCSVDVTSGTGTQETQYFGPGTRLLVL.

This clonotype was recorded a few times. The rearrangement uses TRBV3-1 and TRBJ2-5; TRBD1 aligns across 7 bases. V dropped 4 bases and J dropped 2; count of bases not matched to a gene: 4. CDR3 size: 14 residues. Germline V gene data show CDR1 as LGHDT and CDR2 as YNNKEL (reference sequence). The CDR3 DNA sequence: TGTGCCAGCAGCCGAACAGGGGAGCAAGAGACCCAGTACTTC. This encodes CASSRTGEQETQYF.

A few counts support this clonotype. The rearrangement links TRBV6-1 to TRBJ2-1; 15 bases fit TRBD2. Germline V lookup: CDR1 MNHNS, CDR2 SASEGT. The CDR3 runs 15 residues. The J segment lost 8 bases and the V segment lost 1 base, leaving 0 bases of the junction unmatched. This CDR3 is CASSEGTSGGDEQFF. CDR3 coding DNA: TGTGCCAGCAGTGAAGGGACTAGCGGGGGGGATGAGCAGTTCTTC.

The chain employs TRBV29-1 and TRBJ2-7; 10 positions match TRBD1. CDR3 length equals 13 residues. Germline V gene sequence: CDR1 SQVTM, CDR2 ANQGSEA. In DNA form, the CDR3 reads TGCAACCCGGGGGGGACAGGGGACTACGAGCAGTACTTC. This codes for CNPGGTGDYEQYF.

CDR3 amino acids: CASSYSRDRGPGANVLTF. CDR3 in DNA: TGTGCCAGCAGTTACTCCCGGGACAGGGGGCCTGGGGCCAACGTCCTGACTTTC. V gene TRBV6-5 combines with J gene TRBJ2-6; TRBD1 matches at 12 bases. The length of the CDR3 is 18 residues. The germline V gene has CDR1 MNHEY and CDR2 SVGAGI. V dropped 0 bases and J dropped 2; count of bases not matched to a gene: 2.

The chain joins TRBV2 to TRBJ1-5, with a tentative D call TRBD1 (6 bases). V lost 8 bases and J 5 bases, leaving 16 bases between the germline ends. Per germline, CDR1 SNHLY and CDR2 FYNNEI. The CDR3 spans 14 residues. This CDR3 is CASAEQGFDQPQHF. DNA of the CDR3: TGTGCCAGCGCCGAGCAGGGGTTCGATCAGCCCCAGCATTTT. Drawing the rest from reference TRBV2 and TRBJ1-5, the complete variable domain is EPEVTQTPSHQVTQMGQEVILRCVPISNHLYFYWYRQILGQKVEFLVSFYNNEISEKSEIFDDQFSVERPDGSNFTLKIRSTKLEDSAMYFCASAEQGFDQPQHFGDGTRLSIL.

The V call is TRBV6-5, the J call TRBJ1-6, with 7 nucleotides matching TRBD1. With V trimmed by 4 bases and J by 9 bases, 9 bases remained unmatched. The CDR3 runs 15 residues. Germline-derived CDR1 and CDR2 are MNHEY and SVGAGI. CDR3 coding DNA: TGTGCCAGCAGTTTTGCCGGGACAGCCTTTTCACCCCTCCACTTT. Its translation is CASSFAGTAFSPLHF.

This clonotype was seen a handful of times. The V and J genes are TRBV11-2 and TRBJ2-5, with D hard to call. Germline CDR1 is SGHAT and CDR2 is FQNNGV. V lost 3 bases, J lost 5 bases, and 16 bases lay in between. The CDR3 is 15 residues long. For the CDR3, the DNA is TGTGCCAGCAGCTTCGAACACTCCAATGGGGAGACCCAGTACTTC. Amino acid sequence: CASSFEHSNGETQYF. Full variable domain (rest looked up from reference TRBV11-2 and TRBJ2-5): EAGVAQSPRYKIIEKRQSVAFWCNPISGHATLYWYQQILGQGPKLLIQFQNNGVVDDSQLPKDRFSAERLKGVDSTLKIQPAKLEDSAVYLCASSFEHSNGETQYFGPGTRLLVL.

V is TRBV29-1 and J is TRBJ1-3, with a tentative D call TRBD1 (5 bases). The CDR3 length is 15 residues. The germline gives CDR1 SQVTM, CDR2 ANQGSEA. The CDR3 region is CSVLPGNLQGNTIYF. Written as DNA, the CDR3 is TGCAGTGTTCTTCCAGGGAACCTTCAAGGAAACACCATATATTTT. Together with reference TRBV29-1 and TRBJ1-3, the CDR3 gives the full variable domain: SAVISQKPSRDICQRGTSLTIQCQVDSQVTMMFWYRQQPGQSLTLIATANQGSEATYESGFVIDKFPISRPNLTFSTLTVSNMSPEDSSIYLCSVLPGNLQGNTIYFGEGSWLTVV.

The rearrangement joins TRBV10-2 to TRBJ2-2; D not resolved. The CDR3 is made up of 13 amino acids. The V and J ends lost 4 bases and 7 bases respectively, with 10 bases between them. Germline CDR1 is WSHSY and CDR2 is SAAADI. This CDR3 is CASSAPTLGELFF. In DNA form, the CDR3 reads TGCGCCAGCAGTGCCCCTACTCTCGGGGAGCTGTTTTTT.

The chain uses TRBV28 and TRBJ2-7; 8 bases fit TRBD1. CDR1 and CDR2 from the germline V gene are MDHEN and SYDVKM. The CDR3 contains 14 residues. J lost 9 bases, V lost 3 bases, and 10 bases had no gene match. CDR3 loop: CASSFGDRGSGQYF. CDR3 DNA: TGTGCCAGCAGTTTCGGAGACAGGGGCAGTGGGCAGTACTTC.

This clonotype turned up a few times. This rearrangement joins TRBV20-1 to TRBJ2-1; 12 bases line up with TRBD2. The CDR3 is 16 residues long. Trimming took 2 bases from V and 6 from J; bases not matched to a gene: 8. CDR1 is DFQATT, CDR2 SNEGSKA, per germline (reference sequence). In DNA form, the CDR3 reads TGCAGTGCTAGATTCGGACTAGCGGGGTGGGGCAATGAGCAGTTCTTC. Translated, it gives CSARFGLAGWGNEQFF.